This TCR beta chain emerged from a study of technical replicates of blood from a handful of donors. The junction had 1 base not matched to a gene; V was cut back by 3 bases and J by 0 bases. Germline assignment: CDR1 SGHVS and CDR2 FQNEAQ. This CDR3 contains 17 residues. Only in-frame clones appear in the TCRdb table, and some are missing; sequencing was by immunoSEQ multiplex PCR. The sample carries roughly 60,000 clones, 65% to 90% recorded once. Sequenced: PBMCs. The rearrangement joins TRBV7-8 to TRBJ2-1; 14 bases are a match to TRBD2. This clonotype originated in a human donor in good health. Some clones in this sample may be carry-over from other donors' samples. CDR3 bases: TGTGCCAGCAGCTTTGGGACTAGCGGGAGCTCCTACAATGAGCAGTTCTTC. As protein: CASSFGTSGSSYNEQFF. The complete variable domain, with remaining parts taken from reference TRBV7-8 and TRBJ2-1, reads GAGVSQSPRYKVAKRGQDVALRCDPISGHVSLFWYQQALGQGPEFLTYFQNEAQLDKSGLPSDRFFAERPEGSVSTLKIQRTQQEDSAVYLCASSFGTSGSSYNEQFFGPGTRLTVL.